This TCR beta chain was identified during a study of blood T cell repertoires in COVID-19. Study-wide background: Acute-phase and convalescent COVID-19 samples originated in the United States, Italy and Spain.

Trimming took 5 bases from V and 6 from J, leaving 13 bases between them. Germline V gives CDR1 LNHDA, CDR2 SQIVND (reference sequence). The CDR3 has 13 amino acids. Original data processing: Estimation of nucleated cell counts was performed using reference gene primer amplification. Method: immunoSEQ multiplex PCR; TCRdb's copy keeps in-frame clones and lacks some. V and J calls and clone size come straight from that table; D and trimming were deduced from the DNA. There are around 160,000 clones in the sample; 90% occur only once, and 15% to 20% lies in the top ten. The receptor comes from a man aged 55-75 years with active or convalescent COVID-19. The V and J genes are TRBV19 and TRBJ1-2, with a tentative D call TRBD1 (6 bases). Sequencing was done on a sample of peripheral blood. The CDR3 sequence: CASSPGDKDGYTF. DNA for the CDR3: TGTGCCAGTAGTCCAGGGGATAAGGATGGCTACACCTTC.